One sample yielded the 32 T cell receptor beta chains listed below, sequenced in a study of graft-versus-host responses after intestinal transplantation. TCRdb's copy holds only in-frame clones and misses some; the assay was immunoSEQ multiplex PCR. The sample gives roughly 56,000 clones, under 95% of which show up once; roughly 2.6% is in the top ten. This specimen consisted of PBMCs, obtained 118 days after intestinal transplantation. All receptors come from a human patient who received an intestinal transplant, so some T cells may come from the graft donor.

The V gene is TRBV10-3, the J gene TRBJ1-4, with D tentatively TRBD1 (5 bases). CDR1 is ENHRY, CDR2 SYGVKD, per germline. Trimming took 4 bases from V and 0 from J, leaving 12 bases between them. The CDR3 length is 16 residues. CDR3 region: CAISAHLTATNEKLFF. The CDR3 bases are TGTGCCATCAGTGCCCACCTGACAGCAACTAATGAAAAACTGTTTTTT.

The chain recombines TRBV6-5 with TRBJ2-7; no clear D. CDR1 is MNHEY, CDR2 SVGAGI, per germline. V was clipped by 2 bases and J by 4 bases, with 9 bases between them. CDR3 size: 13 residues. CDR3 protein: CASSYADKYEQYF. In DNA, the CDR3 is TGTGCCAGCAGTTACGCAGATAAGTACGAGCAGTACTTC.

This chain joins TRBV11-2 and TRBJ2-2, with 12 bases that match TRBD2. The germline CDR1 and CDR2 sequences are SGHAT and FQNNGV. This CDR3 spans 16 amino acids. V lost 5 bases to trimming and J lost 7 bases; unmatched junction nucleotides: 8. The CDR3 DNA reads as TGTGCCAGCAGCCCAGGACTAGCGGGAATAGGCGGGGAGCTGTTTTTT. Protein product: CASSPGLAGIGGELFF.

V gene TRBV18 combines with J gene TRBJ2-1; unclear D gene. CDR1 is KGHSH, CDR2 LQKENI, per germline. This CDR3 comprises 14 residues. The V end lost 1 base, the J end lost 4 bases, and 8 bases lay between the germline ends. CDR3 bases: TGTGCCAGCTCACCACGGTCTGGGTACAATGAGCAGTTCTTC. Translation: CASSPRSGYNEQFF.

The chain combines TRBV27 with TRBJ1-2; TRBD1 matches at 9 bases. The CDR3 has 14 residues. Trimming removed 5 bases from V and 4 bases from J; junction bases left unmatched: 5. CDR1 and CDR2 (germline): MNHEY, SMNVEV (reference sequence). The CDR3 region has the DNA TGTGCCAGCAGTACACGGACAGGGGTCTATGGCTACACCTTC. It yields the protein CASSTRTGVYGYTF.

This clone is a singleton in its sample. The chain couples TRBV15 to TRBJ1-2, with 11 nucleotides matching TRBD1. The CDR3 spans 14 residues. Germline loops: CDR1 LNHNV, CDR2 YYDKDF (reference sequence). V dropped 5 bases and J dropped 7; count of bases not matched to a gene: 6. The CDR3 DNA sequence: TGTGCCACCAGCGGGGGACAGGGGGTGTCTGGCTACACCTTC. The encoded protein is CATSGGQGVSGYTF.

This chain connects TRBV7-9 to TRBJ1-5, with TRBD1 matching over 10 bases. The CDR3 has 15 amino acids. CDR1 and CDR2 from the germline V gene are SEHNR and FQNEAQ (reference sequence). V lost 4 bases to trimming and J lost 6 bases; unmatched junction nucleotides: 6. The CDR3 here is CASSSGTGVFQPQHF. CDR3 DNA sequence: TGTGCCAGCAGCTCCGGGACAGGGGTTTTTCAGCCCCAGCATTTT.

V and J are TRBV29-1 and TRBJ1-2, with D unclear. V shed 4 bases and J shed 2 bases, with 11 bases lying between them. The CDR3 covers 13 residues. Germline V gene lookup returns CDR1 SQVTM and CDR2 ANQGSEA. The CDR3 region is CSVVIWGNYGYTF. In DNA, the CDR3 is TGCAGCGTTGTAATTTGGGGAAACTATGGCTACACCTTC.

The chain carries TRBV5-1 and TRBJ2-7; 8 nucleotides line up with TRBD1. Germline V gives CDR1 SGHRS, CDR2 YFSETQ. Trimming cost V 3 bases and J 0 bases; bases outside gene matches: 8. The CDR3 extends over 16 amino acids. CDR3 in amino acids: CASSSEPGTGSYEQYF. CDR3 DNA sequence: TGCGCCAGCAGCTCCGAACCCGGGACAGGCTCCTACGAGCAGTACTTC.

The chain combines TRBV11-2 with TRBJ1-1, with D unresolved. Between the trimmed V and J ends, which lost 5 bases and 7 bases, there was a span of 17 bases. Germline V gene sequence: CDR1 SGHAT, CDR2 FQNNGV. There are 14 residues in the CDR3. DNA for the CDR3: TGTGCCAGCAGCCTGGCCCTGGAGGTTGTTGAAGCTTTCTTT. Translated: CASSLALEVVEAFF.

The chain links TRBV14 to TRBJ2-1; D remains ambiguous. V dropped 1 base and J dropped 0 bases, with 10 bases sitting between them. This CDR3 has 16 amino acids. Germline lookup yields CDR1 SGHDN and CDR2 FVKESK. The CDR3 DNA follows: TGTGCCAGCAGCCAAGTTTGGGCGGTCTCCTACAATGAGCAGTTCTTC. The encoded protein is CASSQVWAVSYNEQFF.

This clone was counted only a few times. This chain connects TRBV2 to TRBJ2-7; D not resolved. This CDR3 has 12 residues. The V end was cut by 7 bases, the J end by 0 bases, with 7 bases between. Per the germline V gene, CDR1 is SNHLY and CDR2 is FYNNEI. The CDR3: CASNRGSYEQYF. The CDR3 DNA reads as TGTGCCAGCAATAGAGGCTCCTACGAGCAGTACTTC.

V gene TRBV5-1 combines with J gene TRBJ1-3; no firm D call. This CDR3 is built from 14 residues. The germline gives CDR1 SGHRS, CDR2 YFSETQ. V shed 3 bases and J shed 0 bases, with 7 bases lying between them. As DNA, the CDR3 is TGCGCCAGCAGCTCCGGACTCTCTGGAAACACCATATATTTT. Translating it yields CASSSGLSGNTIYF.

The sample holds a few counts of this clone. V usage is TRBV7-9 and J usage is TRBJ2-7; D ambiguous. Trimming took 1 base from V and 2 from J, leaving 9 bases between them. The CDR3 contains 14 residues. Germline-derived CDR1 and CDR2 are SEHNR and FQNEAQ (reference sequence). CDR3 in amino acids: CASSLEATTYEQYF. The DNA for the CDR3 is TGTGCCAGCAGCTTAGAAGCAACCACCTACGAGCAGTACTTC.

This sequence joins TRBV5-6 and TRBJ2-3; D may be TRBD2 (5 bases). This CDR3 has 17 amino acids. Germline V gene lookup returns CDR1 SGHDT and CDR2 YYEEEE. V dropped 1 base and J dropped 0 bases, with 15 bases sitting between them. The CDR3, as DNA: TGTGCCAGCAGCTTGAGCCTAGCTTTCCCTAGCACAGATACGCAGTATTTT. Translating gives CASSLSLAFPSTDTQYF. Supplemented by reference TRBV5-6 and TRBJ2-3, the full variable domain reads DAGVTQSPTHLIKTRGQQVTLRCSPKSGHDTVSWYQQALGQGPQFIFQYYEEEERQRGNFPDRFSGHQFPNYSSELNVNALLLGDSALYLCASSLSLAFPSTDTQYFGPGTRLTVL.

The chain has TRBV7-2 and TRBJ2-2, with D perhaps matching TRBD2 (6 bases). The CDR3 totals 15 residues. Germline-derived CDR1 and CDR2 are SGHTA and FQGNSA. The V gene lost 5 bases and the J gene lost 6 bases, with 16 bases spanning the gap. Here the CDR3 DNA reads TGTGCCAGCAGCCCCCGGAGGGTGGGGGCCGGGGAGCTGTTTTTT. Amino acids: CASSPRRVGAGELFF.

The chain carries TRBV25-1 and TRBJ1-2; 10 nucleotides align to TRBD1. This CDR3 comprises 15 residues. Germline assignment: CDR1 MGHDK and CDR2 SYGVNS. Germline trimming cut 6 bases from V and 3 bases from J; bases unmatched to any gene: 7. CDR3 region: CASRRGGTGDYGYTF. Written as DNA, the CDR3 is TGTGCCAGCAGGAGGGGCGGGACAGGGGACTATGGCTACACCTTC.

The rearrangement uses TRBV7-2 and TRBJ2-1; weak D call: TRBD2 (5 bases). There are 15 residues in the CDR3. CDR1 SGHTA and CDR2 FQGNSA come from the germline V gene. V lost 6 bases, J lost 2 bases, and 14 bases lay in between. CDR3 in DNA: TGTGCCAGCAGGATCAATAGCGTAACCTACAATGAGCAGTTCTTC. As protein: CASRINSVTYNEQFF.

The chain is built from TRBV6-1 and TRBJ1-5; D ambiguous. Germline CDR1 and CDR2: MNHNS and SASEGT. The CDR3 covers 12 residues. The V end lost 7 bases, the J end lost 5 bases, and 9 bases lay between the germline ends. The DNA of the CDR3 is TGTGCCAGCACCCTGAGGGATCAGCCCCAGCATTTT. Translation: CASTLRDQPQHF.

This clone occurred a few times. The V and J genes are TRBV27 and TRBJ1-5, with D possibly TRBD1 on 5 matching bases. The CDR3 length is 14 residues. Germline V gene sequence: CDR1 MNHEY, CDR2 SMNVEV (reference sequence). V lost 3 bases and J lost 10, with 16 bases in between. CDR3 loop: CASSFGGPLSPQHF. The CDR3 DNA is TGTGCCAGCAGTTTTGGGGGACCCCTGTCCCCCCAGCATTTT.

The V gene is TRBV13, the J gene TRBJ2-1; D remains unclear. Germline V gene data show CDR1 as PRHDT and CDR2 as FYEKMQ (reference sequence). V dropped 6 bases and J dropped 9 bases, with 18 bases sitting between them. The CDR3 has 14 residues. The chain's CDR3 is CASSYRSITVEQFF. For the CDR3, the DNA is TGTGCCAGCAGTTACCGTTCTATAACCGTTGAGCAGTTCTTC. The variable domain in full, with the rest retrieved from reference TRBV13 and TRBJ2-1, is AAGVIQSPRHLIKEKRETATLKCYPIPRHDTVYWYQQGPGQDPQFLISFYEKMQSDKGSIPDRFSAQQFSDYHSELNMSSLELGDSALYFCASSYRSITVEQFFGPGTRLTVL.

Comment on this clone: The junction differs from germline at one of its ends, possibly a read error. The chain joins TRBV7-7 to TRBJ2-5; unclear D gene. Germline V gene sequence: CDR1 SSHAT, CDR2 FNYEAQ (reference sequence). The CDR3 contains 16 residues. The CDR3 spells CASSLNSVQFGETQYF. CDR3 nucleotide sequence: TGTGCTAGCAGCTTAAATTCGGTTCAGTTCGGAGAGACCCAGTACTTC.

The gene calls are TRBV28 and TRBJ1-1, with a possible D match to TRBD1 (5 bases). V lost 4 bases and J 7 bases, leaving 22 bases between the germline ends. The CDR3 sequence is 16 residues long. The V gene's germline CDR1 is MDHEN and CDR2 SYDVKM. This CDR3 is CASSSPPGRSIGEAFF. The CDR3 DNA is TGTGCCAGCAGTTCCCCCCCAGGGCGGAGTATCGGTGAAGCTTTCTTT. Combining the CDR3 with reference TRBV28 and TRBJ1-1 gives the whole variable domain DVKVTQSSRYLVKRTGEKVFLECVQDMDHENMFWYRQDPGLGLRLIYFSYDVKMKEKGDIPEGYSVSREKKERFSLILESASTNQTSMYLCASSSPPGRSIGEAFFGQGTRLTVV.

V usage is TRBV18 and J usage is TRBJ2-3, with D perhaps TRBD1 (6 bases). This CDR3 spans 15 amino acids. From germline, CDR1 is KGHSH and CDR2 LQKENI. V was shortened by 6 bases and J by 0 bases, with 13 bases between the two germline ends. CDR3 region: CASSGGQISTDTQYF. The DNA for the CDR3 is TGTGCCAGCTCCGGCGGACAGATTAGCACAGATACGCAGTATTTT.

V is TRBV15 and J is TRBJ2-5; possible D gene TRBD1, 6 bases. Germline values: CDR1 LNHNV, CDR2 YYDKDF (reference sequence). Trimming removed 5 bases from V and 5 bases from J, with 18 bases in between. The CDR3 has 15 amino acids. The CDR3 reads CATSGTGTSIETQYF. In nucleotides, the CDR3 is TGTGCCACCAGCGGGACCGGGACATCGATTGAGACCCAGTACTTC.

The rearrangement joins TRBV11-2 to TRBJ2-7, with 12 bases identical to TRBD2. J gave up 4 bases and V 6 bases, and 4 bases lay outside the gene matches. The CDR3 runs to 14 residues. Germline loops: CDR1 SGHAT, CDR2 FQNNGV. CDR3 DNA: TGTGCCAGCAGGACCCTAGCGGGAGGGTACGAGCAGTACTTC. It yields the protein CASRTLAGGYEQYF.

The chain couples TRBV7-9 to TRBJ1-3; weak D call: TRBD1 (5 bases). The CDR3 sequence is 15 residues long. Trimming shortened V by 1 base and J by 4 bases, and 11 bases separated the two germline ends. The germline V gene has CDR1 SEHNR and CDR2 FQNEAQ (reference sequence). The CDR3 region is CASSLVKGEGNTIYF. CDR3 nucleotides: TGTGCCAGCAGCTTAGTGAAAGGGGAAGGAAACACCATATATTTT.

V and J are TRBV7-9 and TRBJ2-5; D is unclear. Germline-derived CDR1 and CDR2 are SEHNR and FQNEAQ (reference sequence). This CDR3 has 15 amino acids. V dropped 1 base and J dropped 7 bases, with 16 bases sitting between them. Written as DNA, the CDR3 is TGTGCCAGCAGCTTAGTCTCGCCCCCCCTGGGGACCCAGTACTTC. This encodes CASSLVSPPLGTQYF.

This chain uses TRBV4-1 with TRBJ1-6; D call uncertain. The CDR3 spans 13 residues. Germline-derived CDR1 and CDR2 are MGHRA and YSYEKL. Trimming removed 3 bases from V and 15 bases from J, with 15 bases in between. Written as DNA, the CDR3 is TGCGCCAGCAGCCAGCCGGAACGCGGGGACCTCCACTTT. Protein product: CASSQPERGDLHF.

The CDR3 here is CASSYWTGGGNEQFF. In DNA form, the CDR3 reads TGTGCCAGCAGTTACTGGACCGGTGGTGGGAATGAGCAGTTCTTC. The V call is TRBV6-6, the J call TRBJ2-1; no clear D. V shed 1 base and J shed 7 bases, with 14 bases lying between them. Per germline, CDR1 MNHNY and CDR2 SVGAGI (reference sequence). This CDR3 contains 15 residues.

The chain uses TRBV7-3 and TRBJ1-2; maybe TRBD1 (6 bases). Between the trimmed V and J ends, which lost 2 bases and 8 bases, there was a span of 12 bases. CDR3 length equals 13 residues. Germline V lookup: CDR1 SGHTA, CDR2 FQGTGA. Here the CDR3 reads CASSLGGGRGYTF. In nucleotides, the CDR3 is TGTGCCAGCAGCTTAGGAGGGGGACGGGGCTACACCTTC. The full variable domain, rest sourced from reference TRBV7-3 and TRBJ1-2, is GAGVSQTPSNKVTEKGKYVELRCDPISGHTALYWYRQSLGQGPEFLIYFQGTGAADDSGLPNDRFFAVRPEGSVSTLKIQRTERGDSAVYLCASSLGGGRGYTFGSGTRLTVV.

The chain combines TRBV25-1 with TRBJ1-6, with a tentative D call TRBD1 (5 bases). Trimming took off 0 bases at V and 10 bases at J, with 10 bases between the two ends. This CDR3 contains 14 residues. CDR1 MGHDK and CDR2 SYGVNS come from the germline V gene. CDR3 in DNA: TGTGCCAGCAGTGAATACCCCGAGGGGTCACCCCTCCACTTT. Residues: CASSEYPEGSPLHF.